This T cell receptor beta chain originates from a study of cytomegalovirus exposure and HLA in healthy donors. The PCR had 60 Vbeta and 13 Jbeta primers. Data came from immunoSEQ multiplex PCR; TCRdb stores just in-frame clones and leaves some out. Counted here are about 150,000 clones, roughly 90% occurring once; the ten biggest clones make up under 2%. Germline CDR1 and CDR2: MDHEN and SYDVKM. Deletions cut 2 bases from V and 2 bases from J, with 10 bases between. This CDR3 has 15 residues. Nominally healthy donors provided the samples, though records likely missed some immune exposures. Sequenced sample: PBMCs. The chain combines TRBV28 with TRBJ1-3; D is unclear. This sequence was found in a woman aged 18-29 years in good health and CMV-seronegative. CDR3 amino acids: CASSLIWGAGNTIYF. The CDR3 DNA reads as TGTGCCAGCAGTTTAATCTGGGGAGCTGGAAACACCATATATTTT.